The 26 T cell receptor beta chains given below trace back to one sample, sequenced in a study of regulatory T cells in long-lasting Graves disease. Relying on iRepertoire HTBI primers and Arm-PCR of CDR3 regions, the team built TCR beta libraries. TCRdb itself ran the multiplex PCR reads through MiXCR, one entry per CDR3 protein. The sample holds around 450,000 distinct CDR3 sequences, about 22% seen once. Time point meaning: persistent/refractory GD, antithyroid drugs over 5 years with positive TRAb. The TCR library used RNA extracted from PBMCs. Sample: peripheral blood mononuclear cells (PBMCs), taken when the disease was refractory, from a patient treated with antithyroid drugs. These receptor sequences come from a female donor with Graves disease.

Many counts were recorded for this clonotype. One end of the junction varies from germline; a read error may be responsible. This chain links TRBV28 with TRBJ2-7, with no clear D. Germline values: CDR1 MDHEN, CDR2 SYDVKM. The CDR3 is made up of 14 amino acids. The CDR3 DNA follows: TGTGCCAGCAGTTTAGTACGGACCTATTACGGGCAGTACTTC. Residues: CASSLVRTYYGQYF.

This clonotype showed up many times. The gene calls are TRBV12-3 or TRBV12-4 and TRBJ1-2; a possible D gene is TRBD1 (5 bases). The V gene lost 6 bases and the J gene lost 5 bases, with 13 bases spanning the gap. The CDR3 totals 13 residues. The chain's CDR3 is CASSFGTGYGYTF. CDR3 in DNA: TGTGCCAGCAGCTTTGGGACCGGTTATGGCTACACCTTC.

J is TRBJ1-1 and V is TRBV5-1; 8 nucleotides line up with TRBD1. This CDR3 has 14 amino acids. Germline CDR1 and CDR2: SGHRS and YFSETQ. Germline trimming cut 0 bases from V and 4 bases from J; bases unmatched to any gene: 2. In DNA form, the CDR3 reads TGCGCCAGCAGCTTGGGACAGGGGTTCACTGAAGCTTTCTTT. It is translated as CASSLGQGFTEAFF. The complete variable domain, with remaining parts taken from reference TRBV5-1 and TRBJ1-1, reads KAGVTQTPRYLIKTRGQQVTLSCSPISGHRSVSWYQQTPGQGLQFLFEYFSETQRNKGNFPGRFSGRQFSNSRSEMNVSTLELGDSALYLCASSLGQGFTEAFFGQGTRLTVV.

To note about this clonotype: One junction end disagrees with the germline gene, perhaps due to a read error. The V gene is TRBV3-1, the J gene TRBJ1-1, with TRBD1 matching 11 bases. Germline CDR1 is LGHDT and CDR2 is YNNKEL (reference sequence). The CDR3 covers 15 residues. CDR3 region: CASSQDPGTGGSVGF. CDR3 sequence (DNA): TGTGCCAGCAGCCAAGATCCGGGGACAGGGGGTTCAGTGGGGTTT.

This clonotype came up a few times. The CDR3 DNA reads TGTGCCAGCAGTGACGGGGGGCAGGCCTACAATGAGCAGTTCTTC. Protein product: CASSDGGQAYNEQFF. J is TRBJ2-1 and V is TRBV2; tentatively, D is TRBD2 (7 bases). V shed 3 bases and J shed 2 bases, with 11 bases lying between them. The germline V gene encodes CDR1 SNHLY and CDR2 FYNNEI. CDR3 length: 15 amino acids.

CDR3 region: CASGQGFNEQYF. In nucleotides, the CDR3 is TGTGCCAGCGGACAGGGATTCAACGAGCAGTACTTC. The chain links TRBV28 to TRBJ2-7; 8 bases line up with TRBD1. The trim removed 8 bases at V and 5 bases at J, leaving 5 bases unmatched. Germline CDR1 reads MDHEN; CDR2 reads SYDVKM. The CDR3 is made up of 12 amino acids.

This chain uses TRBV29-1 with TRBJ2-5; 8 bases line up with TRBD2. V lost 7 bases to trimming and J lost 3 bases; unmatched junction nucleotides: 13. The CDR3 sequence is 15 residues long. The germline CDR1 and CDR2 sequences are SQVTM and ANQGSEA. CDR3 in amino acids: CSAAGGSGKEETQYF. The CDR3 DNA reads TGCAGCGCCGCGGGGGGTAGCGGGAAGGAAGAGACCCAGTACTTC.

This clonotype was counted a few times. The V and J genes are TRBV20-1 and TRBJ2-5; 11 positions match TRBD1. This CDR3 is built from 14 residues. Germline V gene lookup returns CDR1 DFQATT and CDR2 SNEGSKA (reference sequence). V lost 4 bases and J lost 5; bases outside the gene matches: 6. Written as DNA, the CDR3 is TGCAGTGCTACCCCCGGGACAGGGGGGGAGACCCAGTACTTC. Protein: CSATPGTGGETQYF.

Concerning this clonotype: A much more abundant neighbour one base away suggests this may be a read error. No conserved phenylalanine or tryptophan ends this CDR3, so it is likely a read error. V usage is TRBV12-5 and J usage is TRBJ2-5, with a weak D call TRBD1 (6 bases). Looked up from germline, CDR1 is LGHNT and CDR2 is FRNRAP. V dropped 0 bases and J dropped 5 bases, with 16 bases sitting between them. This CDR3 is 16 amino acids long. The chain's CDR3 is CASGLVVTGLVETQYL. The DNA for the CDR3 is TGTGCTAGTGGTTTGGTAGTAACAGGGTTGGTGGAGACCCAGTACCTC.

This clonotype occurred a few times. V is TRBV9 and J is TRBJ1-1; TRBD1 agrees at 8 bases. CDR3 length: 13 residues. Trimming cost V 4 bases and J 8 bases; bases outside gene matches: 7. Germline V gives CDR1 SGDLS, CDR2 YYNGEE. The chain's CDR3 is CASSSWTGNEAFF. In nucleotides, the CDR3 is TGTGCCAGCAGCTCCTGGACAGGGAACGAAGCTTTCTTT.

The J gene is TRBJ1-1, the V gene TRBV7-9; 7 nucleotides agree with TRBD1. The CDR3 is made up of 15 amino acids. Trimming removed 4 bases from V and 2 bases from J; junction bases left unmatched: 7. Germline CDR1 and CDR2: SEHNR and FQNEAQ (reference sequence). In DNA, the CDR3 is TGTGCCAGCAGCTCAGCCCGGGACAGAAACACTGAAGCTTTCTTT. Its protein is CASSSARDRNTEAFF.

The rearrangement joins TRBV19 to TRBJ1-5, with D uncertain. The ends were cut back, 3 bases at V and 0 bases at J, with 15 bases in the middle. The CDR3 loop spans 17 amino acids. Germline assignment: CDR1 LNHDA and CDR2 SQIVND (reference sequence). The CDR3 is CASSIGAERISNQPQHF. CDR3 sequence (DNA): TGTGCCAGTAGTATTGGCGCGGAGAGAATTAGCAATCAGCCCCAGCATTTT.

This clonotype occurred many times. The chain links TRBV5-1 to TRBJ2-2, with D uncertain. This CDR3 has 14 amino acids. The germline V gene has CDR1 SGHRS and CDR2 YFSETQ. The V end lost 0 bases, the J end lost 8 bases, and 11 bases lay between the germline ends. The CDR3, as DNA: TGCGCCAGCAGCTTGGCTGGTCGTTCGGGGGAGCTGTTTTTT. Its protein is CASSLAGRSGELFF.

This clonotype was seen repeatedly, ten times or more. The rearrangement joins TRBV6-1 to TRBJ1-1; 7 bases are a match to TRBD1. V lost 8 bases, J lost 0 bases, and 9 bases stayed unmatched. This CDR3 contains 15 residues. The germline gives CDR1 MNHNS, CDR2 SASEGT. In nucleotides, the CDR3 is TGTGCCAGCCTACGGACAGGACTCATGAACACTGAAGCTTTCTTT. This encodes CASLRTGLMNTEAFF.

This clonotype appeared many times. J is TRBJ2-5 and V is TRBV12-3 or TRBV12-4, with a tentative D call TRBD2 (5 bases). Trimming removed 6 bases from V and 2 bases from J, with 13 bases in between. The length of the CDR3 is 14 residues. The CDR3 here is CASSPSSGQETQYF. CDR3 nucleotides: TGTGCCAGCAGCCCCAGTTCGGGGCAAGAGACCCAGTACTTC.

With respect to this clonotype: A read error may account for a junction end that differs from germline. The CDR3 bases are TGCGCCAGCAGAACGACAGGGGGAGAACTGTTTTTT. It specifies CASRTTGGELFF. The chain combines TRBV28 with TRBJ1-4; 9 bases match TRBD1. CDR3 length: 12 residues. Germline V CDR1 and CDR2: MDHEN, SYDVKM.

The chain carries TRBV19 and TRBJ1-5, with D hard to call. Trimming cost V 6 bases and J 4 bases, with 7 bases left between them. CDR1 is LNHDA and CDR2 is SQIVND in the germline V gene (reference sequence). The CDR3 contains 12 residues. The CDR3 DNA is TGTGCCAGTAGGCACAAGAATCAGCCCCAGCATTTT. Protein: CASRHKNQPQHF.

This chain links TRBV14 with TRBJ1-2; TRBD1 matches 9 bases. The length of the CDR3 is 15 residues. Unmatched junction bases numbered 5, after V lost 5 bases and J lost 1 base. In germline, CDR1 is SGHDN, CDR2 FVKESK. CDR3 sequence (DNA): TGTGCCAGCAGCACCGACAGGGGGGTTAACTATGGCTACACCTTC. It encodes CASSTDRGVNYGYTF.

This clonotype was counted a few times. The V call is TRBV29-1, the J call TRBJ2-3; 8 nucleotides align to TRBD2. The length of the CDR3 is 14 residues. V was pared by 7 bases and J by 4 bases, with 10 bases of the junction left unmatched. Germline V CDR1 and CDR2: SQVTM, ANQGSEA. CDR3 sequence: CSGQGREEADTQYF. CDR3 sequence (DNA): TGCAGCGGGCAAGGGCGGGAGGAGGCAGATACGCAGTATTTT.

This chain connects TRBV30 to TRBJ2-2; no reliable D call. CDR3 length equals 14 residues. The germline V gene has CDR1 GTSNPN and CDR2 SVGIG (reference sequence). Deletions cut 0 bases from V and 4 bases from J, with 9 bases between. The CDR3 DNA is TGTGCCTGGAGTGTAGTGACGTCCACCGGGGAGCTGTTTTTT. It translates to CAWSVVTSTGELFF. The entire variable domain, with the rest obtained from reference TRBV30 and TRBJ2-2, is as follows: SQTIHQWPATLVQPVGSPLSLECTVEGTSNPNLYWYRQAAGRGLQLLFYSVGIGQISSEVPQNLSASRPQDRQFILSSKKLLLSDSGFYLCAWSVVTSTGELFFGEGSRLTVL.

This clonotype was seen repeatedly, ten times or more. The J gene is TRBJ1-1, the V gene TRBV7-6; TRBD1 agrees at 10 bases. Looked up from germline, CDR1 is SGHVS and CDR2 is FNYEAQ. The V segment lost 3 bases and the J segment 1 base; nucleotides outside the gene matches: 2. The CDR3 has 15 amino acids. CDR3 DNA: TGTGCCAGCAGCTTGGGGACAGGGGCGAACACTGAAGCTTTCTTT. It encodes CASSLGTGANTEAFF.

This clonotype was counted ten times or more. The chain has TRBV5-6 and TRBJ1-5; D gene ambiguous. Germline CDR1 and CDR2: SGHDT and YYEEEE. The CDR3 has 15 amino acids. Trimming cost V 1 base and J 2 bases, with 10 bases left between them. CDR3 loop: CASSLRVEGNQPQHF. In nucleotides, the CDR3 is TGTGCCAGCAGCTTGAGGGTGGAAGGCAATCAGCCCCAGCATTTT.

The rearrangement uses TRBV9 and TRBJ1-2, with D possibly being TRBD1 (6 bases). The V end lost 0 bases, the J end lost 5 bases, and 20 bases lay between the germline ends. CDR1 is SGDLS and CDR2 is YYNGEE in the germline V gene. The CDR3 runs 17 residues. The CDR3 DNA reads as TGTGCCAGCAGCGTAGCTACAGGTGTTGGACAGCCGTATGGCTACACCTTC. Protein: CASSVATGVGQPYGYTF.

The gene calls are TRBV20-1 and TRBJ2-7, with D possibly TRBD1 on 5 matching bases. Germline V lookup: CDR1 DFQATT, CDR2 SNEGSKA (reference sequence). The CDR3 extends over 12 amino acids. V lost 7 bases and J 2 bases, leaving 12 bases between the germline ends. CDR3 loop: CSVGPGPYEQYF. The DNA for the CDR3 is TGCAGTGTAGGGCCAGGGCCCTACGAGCAGTACTTC.

A few counts support this clonotype. The chain is built from TRBV7-2 and TRBJ1-2; 12 positions agree with TRBD1. In germline, CDR1 is SGHTA, CDR2 FQGNSA. There are 18 residues in the CDR3. Losses at the gene ends were 0 bases for V and 8 bases for J; bases not matched to a gene: 13. Written as DNA, the CDR3 is TGTGCCAGCAGCTTAGCCCTCTTAGGGACAGGGGGCAATAGGGGCTACACCTTC. Protein product: CASSLALLGTGGNRGYTF.

The chain employs TRBV27 and TRBJ2-1, with 9 bases fitting TRBD1. The CDR3 covers 14 residues. The trim removed 7 bases at V and 10 bases at J, leaving 11 bases unmatched. Germline V gene sequence: CDR1 MNHEY, CDR2 SMNVEV (reference sequence). In nucleotides, the CDR3 is TGTGCCAGCAAGCCGGGACAGGGTTTTAGCGAGCAGTTCTTC. Residues: CASKPGQGFSEQFF.